The rows below give T cell receptor beta chains drawn from one sample of a study of T cell repertoires in cytomegalovirus infection. The antigens of these receptors remain unknown. Using its own MiXCR run on the reads, TCRdb lists one record per CDR3 protein. In the table there are roughly 920,000 distinct CDR3 sequences, more than 25% of which are singletons. Sequencing was performed on cultured CD8+ T cells from PBMCs, taken from culture after CMV antigen stimulation. These receptors were obtained from a human donor in good health (CMV status not recorded). Some clones in this sample may be carry-over from other donors' samples. Both conserved end residues are part of each CDR3. Each record gives: J gene, V gene, clone size, D gene, CDR3 protein, CDR3 DNA. The D gene is left open where the match is weak. Clone size is not always given. Where it is, it says once, few, many or a class for expanded clones.

j_gene: TRBJ1-6; v_gene: TRBV5-1; abundance: NA; d_gene: NA; CDR3aa: CTSSLGSWDRLPSYNSPLHF; CDR3nt: TGCACCAGCAGCTTGGGGAGCTGGGACCGACTTCCCTCCTATAATTCACCCCTCCACTTT
j_gene: TRBJ1-2; v_gene: TRBV12-3/TRBV12-4; abundance: NA; d_gene: NA; CDR3aa: CASSLGKAYTF; CDR3nt: TGTGCCAGCAGTTTGGGCAAGGCCTACACCTTC
j_gene: TRBJ2-5; v_gene: TRBV3-1; abundance: NA; d_gene: NA; CDR3aa: CASSHEFVGAMETQYF; CDR3nt: TGTGCCAGCAGCCATGAATTCGTGGGGGCTATGGAGACCCAGTACTTC
j_gene: TRBJ2-1; v_gene: TRBV7-3; abundance: NA; d_gene: NA; CDR3aa: CASSATGPNEQFF; CDR3nt: TGTGCCAGCAGCGCTACAGGGCCCAATGAGCAGTTCTTC
j_gene: TRBJ1-2; v_gene: TRBV19; abundance: NA; d_gene: NA; CDR3aa: CVSGREIYGYTF; CDR3nt: TGTGTCAGTGGCAGGGAGATCTATGGCTACACCTTC
j_gene: TRBJ2-1; v_gene: TRBV7-9; abundance: many; d_gene: NA; CDR3aa: CASSFEQFF; CDR3nt: TGTGCCAGCAGCTTCGAGCAGTTCTTC
j_gene: TRBJ1-6; v_gene: TRBV7-6; abundance: NA; d_gene: TRBD1; CDR3aa: CASSQWGQGNSPLHF; CDR3nt: TGTGCCAGCAGTCAGTGGGGACAGGGAAATTCACCCCTCCACTTT
j_gene: TRBJ2-1; v_gene: TRBV7-9; abundance: NA; d_gene: TRBD2; CDR3aa: CASSLEERGYNEQFF; CDR3nt: TGTGCCAGCAGCTTAGAGGAGCGGGGGTACAATGAGCAGTTCTTC
j_gene: TRBJ2-7; v_gene: TRBV7-9; abundance: NA; d_gene: NA; CDR3aa: CASSLEGSGTYEQYF; CDR3nt: TGTGCCAGCAGCTTAGAAGGCAGTGGAACCTACGAGCAGTACTTC
j_gene: TRBJ2-1; v_gene: TRBV5-1; abundance: few; d_gene: TRBD2; CDR3aa: CASSLPSGDNEQFF; CDR3nt: TGCGCCAGCAGCTTGCCTAGCGGGGACAATGAGCAGTTCTTC
j_gene: TRBJ1-3; v_gene: TRBV19; abundance: few; d_gene: NA; CDR3aa: CASLSFDSGNTIYF; CDR3nt: TGTGCCAGTCTCAGTTTTGACTCTGGAAACACCATATATTTT
j_gene: TRBJ1-2; v_gene: TRBV6-1; abundance: many; d_gene: NA; CDR3aa: CASSWDGNYGYTF; CDR3nt: TGTGCCAGCAGTTGGGACGGGAACTATGGCTACACCTTC
j_gene: TRBJ1-2; v_gene: TRBV7-8; abundance: NA; d_gene: NA; CDR3aa: CASSLSGEGYTF; CDR3nt: TGTGCCAGCAGCTTATCCGGGGAAGGCTACACCTTC
j_gene: TRBJ1-1; v_gene: TRBV12-3/TRBV12-4; abundance: many; d_gene: NA; CDR3aa: CASSTSTEAFF; CDR3nt: TGTGCCAGCAGTACCAGCACTGAAGCTTTCTTT
j_gene: TRBJ1-1; v_gene: TRBV7-2; abundance: many; d_gene: NA; CDR3aa: CASSLIGFTEAFF; CDR3nt: TGTGCCAGCAGCTTAATAGGATTTACTGAAGCTTTCTTT
j_gene: TRBJ1-1; v_gene: TRBV7-6; abundance: NA; d_gene: TRBD1; CDR3aa: CASSLRTGGTTEAFF; CDR3nt: TGTGCCAGCAGCTTGAGGACAGGGGGGACCACTGAAGCTTTCTTT
j_gene: TRBJ2-1; v_gene: TRBV28; abundance: NA; d_gene: TRBD2; CDR3aa: CASIIAGGSSNEQFF; CDR3nt: TGTGCCAGCATTATAGCGGGGGGGTCAAGCAATGAGCAGTTCTTC
j_gene: TRBJ2-3; v_gene: TRBV7-2; abundance: NA; d_gene: NA; CDR3aa: CASSPQGLVFTDTQYF; CDR3nt: TGTGCCAGCAGCCCCCAGGGATTGGTGTTCACAGATACGCAGTATTTT
j_gene: TRBJ1-2; v_gene: TRBV14; abundance: few; d_gene: NA; CDR3aa: CASSQYSWDYTF; CDR3nt: TGTGCCAGCAGCCAATATTCGTGGGACTACACCTTC
j_gene: TRBJ2-2; v_gene: TRBV6-5; abundance: NA; d_gene: NA; CDR3aa: CASSYLQGMAGELFF; CDR3nt: TGTGCCAGCAGTTACCTCCAAGGGATGGCCGGGGAGCTGTTTTTT
j_gene: TRBJ2-1; v_gene: TRBV10-3; abundance: few; d_gene: NA; CDR3aa: CAIRGLNEQFF; CDR3nt: TGTGCCATCAGAGGTCTTAATGAGCAGTTCTTC
j_gene: TRBJ1-1; v_gene: TRBV7-4; abundance: NA; d_gene: NA; CDR3aa: CASSLGISEAFF; CDR3nt: TGTGCCAGCAGCTTGGGGATCTCTGAAGCTTTCTTT